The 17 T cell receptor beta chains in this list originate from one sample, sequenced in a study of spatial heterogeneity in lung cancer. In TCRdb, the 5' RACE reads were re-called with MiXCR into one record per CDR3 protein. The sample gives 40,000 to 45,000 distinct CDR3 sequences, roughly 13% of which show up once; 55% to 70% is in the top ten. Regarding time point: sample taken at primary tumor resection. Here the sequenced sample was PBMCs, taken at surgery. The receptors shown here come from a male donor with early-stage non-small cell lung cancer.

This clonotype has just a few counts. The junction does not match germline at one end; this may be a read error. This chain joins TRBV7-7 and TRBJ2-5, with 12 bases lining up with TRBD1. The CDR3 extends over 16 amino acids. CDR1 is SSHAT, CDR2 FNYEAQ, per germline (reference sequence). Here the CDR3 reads CASSLAGTGGRETQYF. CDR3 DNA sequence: TGTGCTAGCAGCTTAGCCGGGACAGGGGGCCGAGAGACCCAGTACTTC. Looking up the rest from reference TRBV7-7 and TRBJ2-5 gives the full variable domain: GAGVSQSPRYKVTKRGQDVTLRCDPISSHATLYWYQQALGQGPEFLTYFNYEAQPDKSGLPSDRFSAERPEGSISTLTIQRTEQRDSAMYRCASSLAGTGGRETQYFGPGTRLLVL.

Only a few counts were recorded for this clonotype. The CDR3 loop is CATSTSGSFGETQYF. The CDR3 DNA is TGTGCCACCTCTACTAGCGGGAGTTTCGGAGAGACCCAGTACTTC. The chain is built from TRBV7-9 and TRBJ2-5, with TRBD2 matching 11 bases. The CDR3 runs to 15 residues. V lost 10 bases to trimming and J lost 4 bases; unmatched junction nucleotides: 11. Germline values: CDR1 SEHNR, CDR2 FQNEAQ (reference sequence). The whole variable domain, remainder taken from reference TRBV7-9 and TRBJ2-5, is DTGVSQNPRHKITKRGQNVTFRCDPISEHNRLYWYRQTLGQGPEFLTYFQNEAQLEKSRLLSDRFSAERPKGSFSTLEIQRTEQGDSAMYLCATSTSGSFGETQYFGPGTRLLVL.

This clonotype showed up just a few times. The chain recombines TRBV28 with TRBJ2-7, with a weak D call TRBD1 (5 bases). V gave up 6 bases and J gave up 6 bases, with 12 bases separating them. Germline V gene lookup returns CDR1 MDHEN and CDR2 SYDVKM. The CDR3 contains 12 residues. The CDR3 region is CASRKQGGEQYF. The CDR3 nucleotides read TGTGCCAGCAGAAAGCAGGGCGGCGAGCAGTACTTC.

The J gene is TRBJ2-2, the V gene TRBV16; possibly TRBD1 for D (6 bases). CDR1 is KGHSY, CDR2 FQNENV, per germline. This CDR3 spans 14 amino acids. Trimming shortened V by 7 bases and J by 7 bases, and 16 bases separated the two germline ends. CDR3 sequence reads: CASNIQGSDGELFF. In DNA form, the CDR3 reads TGTGCCAGCAACATTCAGGGGTCCGACGGGGAGCTGTTTTTT.

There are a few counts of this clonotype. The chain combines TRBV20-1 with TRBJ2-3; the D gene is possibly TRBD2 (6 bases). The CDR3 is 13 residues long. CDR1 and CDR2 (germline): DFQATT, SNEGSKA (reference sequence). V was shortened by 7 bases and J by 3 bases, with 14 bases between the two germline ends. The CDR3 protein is CSGREVATDTQYF. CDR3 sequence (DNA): TGCAGTGGGAGGGAGGTTGCTACAGATACGCAGTATTTT.

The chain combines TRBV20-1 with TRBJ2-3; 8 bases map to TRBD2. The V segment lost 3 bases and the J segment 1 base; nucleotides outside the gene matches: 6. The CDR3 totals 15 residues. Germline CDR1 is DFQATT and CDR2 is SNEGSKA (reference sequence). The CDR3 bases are TGCAGTGCTAGTTTAGCGGGACCTCGCACAGATACGCAGTATTTT. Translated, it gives CSASLAGPRTDTQYF.

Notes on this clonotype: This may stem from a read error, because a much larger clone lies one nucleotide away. DNA of the CDR3: TGCGCCAGCAGATTGGGACAGGCGAACTATGGCTACACCTTC. Amino acid sequence: CASRLGQANYGYTF. The chain combines TRBV5-1 with TRBJ1-2, with 8 bases identical to TRBD1. In germline, CDR1 is SGHRS, CDR2 YFSETQ. CDR3 length: 14 residues.

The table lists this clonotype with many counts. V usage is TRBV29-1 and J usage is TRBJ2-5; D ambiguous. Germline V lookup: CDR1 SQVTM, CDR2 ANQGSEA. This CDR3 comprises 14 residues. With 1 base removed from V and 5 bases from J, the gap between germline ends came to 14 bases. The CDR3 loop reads CSVEAEIDQETQYF. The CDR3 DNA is TGCAGCGTTGAAGCCGAAATTGATCAGGAGACCCAGTACTTC.

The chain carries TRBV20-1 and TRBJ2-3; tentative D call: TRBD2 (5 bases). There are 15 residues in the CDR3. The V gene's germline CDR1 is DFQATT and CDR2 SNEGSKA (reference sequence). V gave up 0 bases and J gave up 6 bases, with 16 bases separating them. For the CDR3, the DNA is TGCAGTGCTAGAGATCTGGCAAAGGGAGTGGATACGCAGTATTTT. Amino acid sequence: CSARDLAKGVDTQYF.

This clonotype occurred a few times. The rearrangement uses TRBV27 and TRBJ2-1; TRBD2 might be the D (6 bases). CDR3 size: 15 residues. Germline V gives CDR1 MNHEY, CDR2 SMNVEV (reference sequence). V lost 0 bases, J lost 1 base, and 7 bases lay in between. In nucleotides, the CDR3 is TGTGCCAGCAGTTTATCTCTAGCGTCCTACAATGAGCAGTTCTTC. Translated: CASSLSLASYNEQFF.

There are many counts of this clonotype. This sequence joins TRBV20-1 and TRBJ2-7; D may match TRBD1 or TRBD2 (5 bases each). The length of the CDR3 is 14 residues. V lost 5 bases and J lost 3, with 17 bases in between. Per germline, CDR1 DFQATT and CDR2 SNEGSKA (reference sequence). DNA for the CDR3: TGCAGTGCTCAAGGGACGGGCACCCGCTACGAGCAGTACTTC. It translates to CSAQGTGTRYEQYF.

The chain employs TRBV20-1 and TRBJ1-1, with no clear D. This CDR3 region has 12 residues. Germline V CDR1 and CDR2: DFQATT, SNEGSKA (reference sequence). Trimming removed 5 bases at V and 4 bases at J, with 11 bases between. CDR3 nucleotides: TGCAGTGCTCTGTTTAACCTCACTGAAGCTTTCTTT. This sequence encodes CSALFNLTEAFF.

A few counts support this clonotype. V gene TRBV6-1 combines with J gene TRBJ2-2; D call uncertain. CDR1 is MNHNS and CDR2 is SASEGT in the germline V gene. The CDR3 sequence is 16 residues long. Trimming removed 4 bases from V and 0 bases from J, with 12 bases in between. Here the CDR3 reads CASSGRAVANTGELFF. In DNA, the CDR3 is TGTGCCAGCAGTGGCCGGGCCGTTGCGAACACCGGGGAGCTGTTTTTT.

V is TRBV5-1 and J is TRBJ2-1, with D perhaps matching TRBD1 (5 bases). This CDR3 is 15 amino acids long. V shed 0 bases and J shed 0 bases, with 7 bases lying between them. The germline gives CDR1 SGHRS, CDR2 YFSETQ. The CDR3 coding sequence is TGCGCCAGCAGCTTGGTAGGGGACTCCTACAATGAGCAGTTCTTC. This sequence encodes CASSLVGDSYNEQFF.

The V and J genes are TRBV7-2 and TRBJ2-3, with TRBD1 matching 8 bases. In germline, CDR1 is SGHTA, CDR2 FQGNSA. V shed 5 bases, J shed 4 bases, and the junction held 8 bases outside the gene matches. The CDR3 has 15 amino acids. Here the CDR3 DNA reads TGTGCCAGCAGCCGATCGACAGGGGTCGCAGATACGCAGTATTTT. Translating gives CASSRSTGVADTQYF.

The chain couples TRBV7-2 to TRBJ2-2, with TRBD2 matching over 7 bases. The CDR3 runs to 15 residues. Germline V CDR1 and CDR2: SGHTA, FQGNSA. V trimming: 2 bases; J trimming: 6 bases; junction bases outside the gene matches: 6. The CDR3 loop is CASSLNPGGAGELFF. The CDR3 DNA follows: TGTGCCAGCAGCTTAAATCCGGGAGGAGCCGGGGAGCTGTTTTTT.

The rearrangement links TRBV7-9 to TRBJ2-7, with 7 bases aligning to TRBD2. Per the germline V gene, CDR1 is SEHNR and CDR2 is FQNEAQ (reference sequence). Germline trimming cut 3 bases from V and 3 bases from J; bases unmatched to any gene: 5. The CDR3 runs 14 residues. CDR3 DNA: TGTGCCAGCAGCTTGGCGGGAGTTTTCTACGAGCAGTACTTC. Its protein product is CASSLAGVFYEQYF.